The 5 T cell receptor beta chains in this list originate from one sample, sequenced in a study of T cell responses to AZD1222 COVID-19 vaccine. Profiled with immunoSEQ multiplex PCR; TCRdb holds only in-frame clones, not every one. The table shows some 140,000 clones, with 80% to 95% occurring only once. The starting material was peripheral blood, obtained on day 0 of AZD1222 vaccination. Receptors were obtained from an adult in good health.

This rearrangement joins TRBV2 to TRBJ2-7, with D perhaps TRBD1 (6 bases). The germline V gene encodes CDR1 SNHLY and CDR2 FYNNEI. The CDR3 loop spans 15 amino acids. The V end lost 8 bases, the J end lost 0 bases, and 17 bases lay between the germline ends. CDR3 in amino acids: CASGYRAPTSYEQYF. The CDR3 DNA reads as TGTGCCAGCGGTTACAGGGCCCCCACCTCCTACGAGCAGTACTTC.

The V call is TRBV25-1, the J call TRBJ1-1; D ambiguous. Germline V lookup: CDR1 MGHDK, CDR2 SYGVNS. This CDR3 comprises 17 residues. The V and J ends lost 1 base and 0 bases respectively, with 15 bases between them. CDR3 nucleotides: TGTGCCAGCAGTGAATTTTTTGGAACTGGGATGAACACTGAAGCTTTCTTT. Protein sequence: CASSEFFGTGMNTEAFF. Drawing the rest from reference TRBV25-1 and TRBJ1-1, the complete variable domain is EADIYQTPRYLVIGTGKKITLECSQTMGHDKMYWYQQDPGMELHLIHYSYGVNSTEKGDLSSESTVSRIRTEHFPLTLESARPSHTSQYLCASSEFFGTGMNTEAFFGQGTRLTVV.

The rearrangement joins TRBV10-3 to TRBJ1-2, with 8 bases identical to TRBD1. Per the germline V gene, CDR1 is ENHRY and CDR2 is SYGVKD. The CDR3 runs 14 residues. V lost 3 bases to trimming and J lost 7 bases; unmatched junction nucleotides: 7. The CDR3: CAISDIQGAGGYTF. The CDR3 DNA sequence: TGTGCCATCAGTGATATCCAGGGGGCTGGTGGCTACACCTTC.

The chain joins TRBV5-5 to TRBJ2-7, with D possibly matching TRBD2 (6 bases). Germline V gene sequence: CDR1 SGHKS, CDR2 YYEKEE (reference sequence). Trimming stripped 2 bases from V and 2 bases from J, with 8 bases between. The CDR3 runs 13 residues. CDR3 sequence reads: CASSLGEAYEQYF. CDR3 sequence (DNA): TGTGCCAGCAGCTTAGGGGAGGCCTACGAGCAGTACTTC.

The chain combines TRBV29-1 with TRBJ2-7; possibly TRBD1 for D (5 bases). Trimming left V 6 bases short and J 6 bases short, with 18 bases between. This CDR3 has 13 residues. CDR1 and CDR2 from the germline V gene are SQVTM and ANQGSEA. The CDR3 protein is CSVTKQGSREQYF. Written as DNA, the CDR3 is TGCAGCGTCACTAAGCAGGGTTCACGCGAGCAGTACTTC.